This passage covers 2 T cell receptor beta chains from one sample sequenced in a study of T-cell memory formation after mild COVID-19. TCRdb ran MiXCR on the 5' RACE reads and lists one entry per CDR3 protein. The table includes 300,000 to 350,000 distinct CDR3 sequences, roughly 13% detected once. Sequencing used PBMCs or a T cell subset sorted from them (not recorded which). The receptors here all came from a young man who had mild COVID-19 (a few samples of this study predate the infection). Cell type and time point are not known.

This clonotype has only a few counts. The rearrangement uses TRBV4-3 and TRBJ1-5; possibly TRBD1 for D (6 bases). Looked up from germline, CDR1 is LGHNA and CDR2 is YSLEER. The V end was cut by 0 bases, the J end by 5 bases, with 8 bases between. The CDR3 sequence is 14 residues long. The CDR3 loop reads CASSQDGGHQPQHF. Written as DNA, the CDR3 is TGCGCCAGCAGCCAAGATGGGGGGCATCAGCCCCAGCATTTT.

Remarks on this clonotype: This may stem from a read error, because a much larger clone lies one nucleotide away. V and J are TRBV11-2 and TRBJ1-1; tentatively, D is TRBD1 (5 bases). Germline V gene lookup returns CDR1 SGHAT and CDR2 FQNNGV. V was pared by 4 bases and J by 6 bases, with 15 bases between. The CDR3 length is 14 residues. The CDR3 sequence is CASSSTAGSPEAFF. CDR3 DNA sequence: TGTGCCAGCAGCTCCACGGCAGGGTCGCCTGAAGCTTTCTTT.